Presented here are 8 T cell receptor beta chains from one specimen sequenced in a study of CD8 T cells in ankylosing spondylitis. Antigen specificity for these receptors is unknown. TCRdb reprocessed the 5' RACE reads with MiXCR, giving one entry per CDR3 protein. The table includes fewer than 550,000 distinct CDR3 sequences, less than 6% detected once. Regarding the study as a whole: A motif in TCR beta, a set of roughly eight highly homologous variants, appeared characteristic of ankylosing spondylitis blood.

Sequences were obtained from blood, either unsorted or a sorted T cell fraction (not recorded which). These TCRs come from a male donor with ankylosing spondylitis.

The sample holds many counts of this clonotype. The chain uses TRBV7-2 and TRBJ2-5, with D possibly TRBD2 on 6 matching bases. The CDR3 is made up of 14 amino acids. Germline loops: CDR1 SGHTA, CDR2 FQGNSA. The V gene lost 2 bases and the J gene lost 2 bases, with 9 bases spanning the gap. The CDR3 is CASSLRGWQETQYF. The DNA of the CDR3 is TGTGCCAGCAGCTTACGGGGGTGGCAAGAGACCCAGTACTTC.

This clonotype was observed a handful of times. The V gene is TRBV5-5, the J gene TRBJ2-2; 7 positions agree with TRBD1. Trimming took 5 bases from V and 4 from J; bases not matched to a gene: 5. Per germline, CDR1 SGHKS and CDR2 YYEKEE (reference sequence). This CDR3 is built from 14 residues. The CDR3 nucleotides read TGTGCCAGCAGGGGGACAGTGACCACCGGGGAGCTGTTTTTT. Translated: CASRGTVTTGELFF.

This clonotype was observed at least ten times. The V call is TRBV10-3, the J call TRBJ1-5; a possible D gene is TRBD1 (6 bases). This CDR3 comprises 14 residues. Germline lookup yields CDR1 ENHRY and CDR2 SYGVKD. The V and J ends lost 10 bases and 0 bases respectively, with 13 bases between them. The CDR3 here is CATRQVLSNQPQHF. The CDR3 DNA follows: TGTGCCACTCGACAGGTTCTTAGCAATCAGCCCCAGCATTTT.

This clonotype appeared many times. The chain employs TRBV5-1 and TRBJ2-1; D possibly corresponds to TRBD2 (6 bases). Germline CDR1 is SGHRS and CDR2 is YFSETQ. There are 15 residues in the CDR3. V gave up 1 base and J gave up 3 bases, with 11 bases separating them. Here the CDR3 reads CASSLFAGNYNEQFF. The CDR3, as DNA: TGCGCCAGCAGCTTGTTCGCGGGGAACTACAATGAGCAGTTCTTC.

This clonotype was detected many times. This chain links TRBV5-1 with TRBJ1-1; D is unclear. Looked up from germline, CDR1 is SGHRS and CDR2 is YFSETQ. Trimming shortened V by 0 bases and J by 0 bases, and 15 bases separated the two germline ends. This CDR3 has 17 residues. Here the CDR3 DNA reads TGCGCCAGCAGCTTGGGGGTTGCGAGACGGCTGAACACTGAAGCTTTCTTT. Protein sequence: CASSLGVARRLNTEAFF.

This clonotype was observed many times. The J gene is TRBJ1-2, the V gene TRBV7-2, with D maybe TRBD1 (6 bases). CDR1 SGHTA and CDR2 FQGNSA come from the germline V gene. The CDR3 runs 14 residues. V lost 5 bases to trimming and J lost 4 bases, with 14 bases between them. In nucleotides, the CDR3 is TGTGCCAGCAGCCCATTTGGGGGGCCCTATGGCTACACCTTC. It encodes CASSPFGGPYGYTF.

This clonotype has ten or more counts. The chain couples TRBV27 to TRBJ2-1; 7 bases are a match to TRBD2. Trimming took 3 bases from V and 9 from J; bases not matched to a gene: 2. CDR1 and CDR2 from the germline V gene are MNHEY and SMNVEV (reference sequence). This CDR3 has 12 amino acids. The CDR3 nucleotides are TGTGCCAGCAGTTTCCCGGGGGGTGAGCAGTTCTTC. This sequence encodes CASSFPGGEQFF.

This clonotype was picked up many times. This chain joins TRBV16 and TRBJ1-4, with D perhaps TRBD1 (6 bases). The CDR3 loop spans 16 amino acids. The V gene lost 4 bases and the J gene lost 0 bases, with 12 bases spanning the gap. Germline values: CDR1 KGHSY, CDR2 FQNENV. The CDR3 nucleotides are TGTGCCAGCAGCCGCACCCGACAGGCAACTAATGAAAAACTGTTTTTT. Its translation is CASSRTRQATNEKLFF.